The clone carrying this T cell receptor (beta chain) was seen more than once but under ten times. What it binds is unknown. This sample is part of a study of T cell repertoires in cytomegalovirus infection. General study findings and limits: Clonotype analysis showed dominance of the ex vivo response by HLA-C-restricted CMV-specific TCR beta clonotypes.

Germline loops: CDR1 SGHRS, CDR2 YFSETQ. V lost 0 bases to trimming and J lost 5 bases; unmatched junction nucleotides: 7. This CDR3 has 16 residues. MiXCR, run by TCRdb on the reads, gives a single entry per CDR3 protein. Of some 250,000 distinct CDR3 sequences listed, approximately 9.1% were seen once; the top ten hold around 16%. Sequenced: PBMCs. J is TRBJ2-7 and V is TRBV5-1, with TRBD1 matching over 11 bases. The sequence was collected from a human donor in good health (CMV status not recorded). Some clones in this sample may be carry-over from other donors' samples. CDR3 bases: TGCGCCAGCAGCTTGGTTGGGACAGGGGGTCGGGACGAGCAGTACTTC. This sequence encodes CASSLVGTGGRDEQYF. Full variable domain (rest looked up from reference TRBV5-1 and TRBJ2-7): KAGVTQTPRYLIKTRGQQVTLSCSPISGHRSVSWYQQTPGQGLQFLFEYFSETQRNKGNFPGRFSGRQFSNSRSEMNVSTLELGDSALYLCASSLVGTGGRDEQYFGPGTRLTVT.